Reported below is one TCR beta chain. Its antigen is unknown. No base-level quality is on record; no much larger clone is a single base apart. These data are taken from a study of type 1 and type 2 diabetes patients (dated by TCRdb to about 2016). Concerning the study at large: The cohort comprised nine or ten type 1 diabetes patients, a few type 2 diabetes patients and six or seven nondiabetic controls recruited in China. Across the study, CD4+ and CD8+ T cells were positively selected from PBMCs using CD4 or CD8 MicroBeads on MACS columns. Altogether, roughly 20 million paired-end reads were produced across the whole study. TCRbeta repertoires were profiled by high-throughput sequencing in the study to compare type 1 diabetes, type 2 diabetes and nondiabetic individuals. Type 2 diabetes patients were used as a disease comparison group for the type 1 diabetes patients. V gene usage was similar between roughly 18-cycle and approximately 23-cycle amplification, suggesting similar primer efficiencies and random PCR bias. TCRbeta libraries were sequenced paired-end on Illumina HiSeq 2000 or MiSeq instruments. Study-wide findings and limitations: In both CD4+ and CD8+ T cells, type 2 diabetes repertoires were highly diverse and significantly more diverse than type 1 diabetes repertoires. Type 2 diabetes patients had few highly-expanded CD4+ clones (median one), and those clones made up a median about 3.9% of reads. The study groups were not matched for age and gender, which could bias interpretation. Because only a limited number of T2D and control samples were sequenced, some T1D-only HECs might also be present in more T2D or control samples. V and J gene usage patterns of type 2 diabetes and control samples were highly correlated, averaging approximately 0.97 between samples.

V and J lose 8 bases and 0 bases, and a span of 17 bases separates them. Its CDR3 holds 16 amino acids, cysteine through phenylalanine. Only the CDR3 portion is preserved as DNA: 48 bases, with reading frame beginning at the first base. Per the germline V gene, SNHLY is the CDR1 and FYNNEI is the CDR2. Instrument on record: Illumina MiSeq. For TCRbeta CDR3 amplification, the template was genomic DNA taken from the sorted T cell subsets. The TCRbeta CDR3 region was amplified by multiplex PCR with 30 forward and 13 reverse primers. PCR products were purified with AMPure XP beads, after which indices and adaptors were added in a second approximately 27-cycle PCR. Before sequencing, the libraries were purified from gel with the QIAquick Gel Extraction Kit. The paper's data handling went like this. FLASH was used to merge the paired-end reads, and IgBLAST was used to align the reads to IMGT V, D and J germline references. Reads with below 70% alignment identity to germline references were discarded, and about 11 million reads were retained study-wide. CDR3 boundaries, reading frame and productivity were assigned according to IMGT definitions. Highly-expanded clones were defined as clones making up 1% or more of reads, and normalized Shannon entropy was used to measure diversity. Unpaired two-tailed t-tests were used to test group differences in Shannon entropy. Using fastp at Q25 and MiXCR, TCRdb reprocessed the public reads and kept productive beta chains. Rows matching on CDR3 protein sequence are summarized as one entry with the most common DNA and genes. For this entry, the V and J calls and clone size follow TCRdb and not the study's own pipeline. For this sample the table gives fewer than 350,000 distinct CDR3 sequences, of which more than 40% were detected only once. The top ten constitute roughly 13% of the sample.

Every diabetic patient fulfilled standard classification criteria for type 1 or type 2 diabetes, and glucose and C-peptide were measured using WHO-recommended methods. Donors with other autoimmune diseases or infections within the previous four weeks were excluded. A roughly 10-milliliter sample of peripheral blood was drawn from every participant. PBMCs were isolated with LymphoPrep density separation. Input material: peripheral blood mononuclear cells (PBMCs). The TCR sequence derives from a man younger than 35 with type 2 diabetes. This chain is built from TRBV2 and TRBJ2-1; 6 matching bases give a weak D call of TRBD2. The CDR3 reads CASGPGLLGSYNEQFF. The bases are TGTGCCAGCGGCCCGGGACTCCTGGGCTCCTACAATGAGCAGTTCTTC.